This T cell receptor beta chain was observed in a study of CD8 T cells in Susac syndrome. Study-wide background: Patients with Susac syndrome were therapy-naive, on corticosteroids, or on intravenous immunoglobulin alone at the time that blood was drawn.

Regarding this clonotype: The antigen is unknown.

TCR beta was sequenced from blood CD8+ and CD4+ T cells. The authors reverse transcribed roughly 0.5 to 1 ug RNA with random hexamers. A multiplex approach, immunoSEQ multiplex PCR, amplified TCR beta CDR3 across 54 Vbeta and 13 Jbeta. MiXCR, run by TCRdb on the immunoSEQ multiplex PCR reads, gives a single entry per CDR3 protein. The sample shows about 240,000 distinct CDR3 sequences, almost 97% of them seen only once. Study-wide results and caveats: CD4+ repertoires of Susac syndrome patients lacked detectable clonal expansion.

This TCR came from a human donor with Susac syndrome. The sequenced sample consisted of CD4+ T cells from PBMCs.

The CDR3 DNA reads TGTGCCACCAGTGAGAGCGGGAGTAGGAATACGCAGTATTTT. The encoded protein is CATSESGSRNTQYF. V usage is TRBV24-1 and J usage is TRBJ2-3; 8 positions match TRBD2. CDR1 and CDR2 from the germline V gene are KGHDR and SFDVKD. V was clipped by 4 bases and J by 7 bases; unmatched bases: 6. The CDR3 has 14 residues.